Listed below are T cell receptor beta chains from one sample, sequenced in a study of T cells in tuberculosis. Profiled with immunoSEQ multiplex PCR; TCRdb holds only in-frame clones, not every one. The sample has 25,000 to 30,000 clones; more than 85% are singletons. The sample consisted of PBMCs. Receptors originate from a donor aged 10-29 years with latent tuberculosis or without tuberculosis infection. CDR3s include the opening cysteine and the closing phenylalanine or tryptophan. The D gene is left open where the match is weak. Only some rows state a clone size, as once, few, many or a class for expanded clones.

d_call j_call clone_size v_call cdr3_aa cdr3_nt
NA TRBJ1-1 NA TRBV7-8 CASSAGTAWGTEAFF TGTGCCAGCAGCGCGGGGACCGCCTGGGGCACTGAAGCTTTCTTT
NA TRBJ2-2 NA TRBV18 CASRFAVTNTGELFF TGTGCCAGCCGCTTTGCGGTGACGAACACCGGGGAGCTGTTTTTT
NA TRBJ1-1 NA TRBV27 CASSFRPGAEAFF TGTGCCAGCAGTTTTAGGCCCGGGGCTGAAGCTTTCTTT
NA TRBJ2-3 NA TRBV6-5 CASSYHGSPDTQYF TGTGCCAGCAGTTACCACGGTAGCCCAGATACGCAGTATTTT
NA TRBJ2-1 NA TRBV15 CATSTSVYNEQFF TGTGCCACCAGCACGAGCGTCTACAATGAGCAGTTCTTC
NA TRBJ2-1 NA TRBV28 CASSFSGTHEQFF TGTGCCAGCAGTTTTTCCGGGACACATGAGCAGTTCTTC
TRBD2 TRBJ2-7 NA TRBV29-1 CSVEASGTSGSGLYEQYF TGCAGCGTTGAAGCGAGTGGGACTAGCGGGAGTGGTCTCTACGAGCAGTACTTC
NA TRBJ1-1 NA TRBV7-9 CASSLASGGWNTEAFF TGTGCCAGCAGCTTAGCGTCGGGGGGTTGGAACACTGAAGCTTTCTTT
NA TRBJ2-1 NA TRBV2 CASSEMRNEQFF TGTGCCAGCAGTGAGATGAGGAATGAGCAGTTCTTC
TRBD2 TRBJ2-3 few TRBV7-9 CASSRSGGGPDTQYF TGTGCCAGCAGCAGAAGCGGGGGGGGCCCAGATACGCAGTATTTT